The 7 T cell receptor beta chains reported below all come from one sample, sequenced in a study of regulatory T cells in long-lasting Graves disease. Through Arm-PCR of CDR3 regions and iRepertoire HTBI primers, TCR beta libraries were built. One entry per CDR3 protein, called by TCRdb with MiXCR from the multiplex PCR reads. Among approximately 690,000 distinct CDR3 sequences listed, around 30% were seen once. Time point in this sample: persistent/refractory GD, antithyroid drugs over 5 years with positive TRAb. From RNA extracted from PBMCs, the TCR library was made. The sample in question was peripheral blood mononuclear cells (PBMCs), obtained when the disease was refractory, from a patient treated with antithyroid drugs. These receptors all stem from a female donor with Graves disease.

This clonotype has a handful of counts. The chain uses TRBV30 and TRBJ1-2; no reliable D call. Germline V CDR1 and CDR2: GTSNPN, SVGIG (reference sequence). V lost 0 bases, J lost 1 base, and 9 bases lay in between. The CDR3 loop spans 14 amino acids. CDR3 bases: TGTGCCTGGAGTGTAGAGCCCTTTAACTATGGCTACACCTTC. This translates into CAWSVEPFNYGYTF.

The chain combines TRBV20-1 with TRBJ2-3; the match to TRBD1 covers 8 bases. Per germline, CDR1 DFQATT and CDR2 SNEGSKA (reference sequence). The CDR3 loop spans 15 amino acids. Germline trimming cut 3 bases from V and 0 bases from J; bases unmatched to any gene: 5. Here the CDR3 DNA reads TGCAGTGCTAGGGGGGACAGGCGCAGCACAGATACGCAGTATTTT. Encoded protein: CSARGDRRSTDTQYF.

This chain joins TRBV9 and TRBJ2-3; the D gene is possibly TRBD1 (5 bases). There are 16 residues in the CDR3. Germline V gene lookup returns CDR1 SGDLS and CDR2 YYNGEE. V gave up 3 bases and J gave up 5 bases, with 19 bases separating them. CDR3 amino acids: CASSALTQAAQDTQYF. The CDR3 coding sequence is TGTGCCAGCAGCGCCTTGACACAGGCCGCGCAAGATACGCAGTATTTT.

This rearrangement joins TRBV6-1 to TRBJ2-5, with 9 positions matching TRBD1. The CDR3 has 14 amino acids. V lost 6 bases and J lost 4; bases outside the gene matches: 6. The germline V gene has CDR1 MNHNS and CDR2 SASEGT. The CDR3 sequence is CASSRTGGVETQYF. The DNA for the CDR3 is TGTGCCAGCAGCCGAACAGGGGGCGTAGAGACCCAGTACTTC.

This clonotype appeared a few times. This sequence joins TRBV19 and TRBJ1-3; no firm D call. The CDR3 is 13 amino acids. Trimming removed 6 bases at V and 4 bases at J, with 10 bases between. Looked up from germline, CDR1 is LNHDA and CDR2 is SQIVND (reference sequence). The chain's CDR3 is CASSQVEGNTIYF. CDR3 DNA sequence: TGTGCCAGTAGCCAGGTGGAAGGAAACACCATATATTTT.

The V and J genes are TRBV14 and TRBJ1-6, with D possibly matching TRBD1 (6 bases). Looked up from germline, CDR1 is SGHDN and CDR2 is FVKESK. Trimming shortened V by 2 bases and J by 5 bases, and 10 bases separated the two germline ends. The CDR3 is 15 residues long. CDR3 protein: CASSQQRTDNSPLHF. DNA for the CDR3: TGTGCCAGCAGCCAACAGAGGACAGATAATTCACCCCTCCACTTT. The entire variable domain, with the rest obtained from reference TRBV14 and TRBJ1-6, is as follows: EAGVTQFPSHSVIEKGQTVTLRCDPISGHDNLYWYRRVMGKEIKFLLHFVKESKQDESGMPNNRFLAERTGGTYSTLKVQPAELEDSGVYFCASSQQRTDNSPLHFGNGTRLTVT.

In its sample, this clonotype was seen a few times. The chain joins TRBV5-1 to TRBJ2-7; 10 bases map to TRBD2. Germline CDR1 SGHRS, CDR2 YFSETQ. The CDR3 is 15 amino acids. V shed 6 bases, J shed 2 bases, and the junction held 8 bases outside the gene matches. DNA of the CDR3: TGCGCCAGCAAACCCGGGACTAGCGAAACCTACGAGCAGTACTTC. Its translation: CASKPGTSETYEQYF.